Following are 5 T cell receptor beta chains from one sample sequenced in a study of blood T cell repertoires in COVID-19. The protocol was immunoSEQ multiplex PCR, while the TCRdb copy is restricted to in-frame clones and leaves out a portion. This sample has some 170,000 clones, with over 80% found just once. The sequenced sample was peripheral blood. The receptor source for this set is a woman in her forties or fifties with acute or convalescent COVID-19.

The gene calls are TRBV11-2 and TRBJ1-1, with TRBD1 identical over 9 bases. From germline, CDR1 is SGHAT and CDR2 FQNNGV. This CDR3 is built from 16 residues. J gave up 1 base and V 5 bases, and 8 bases lay outside the gene matches. DNA of the CDR3: TGTGCCAGCAGCACGGCTGGGGGACAGGGGAACACTGAAGCTTTCTTT. It encodes CASSTAGGQGNTEAFF.

This chain links TRBV5-1 with TRBJ2-2, with TRBD2 matching 7 bases. Germline lookup yields CDR1 SGHRS and CDR2 YFSETQ. This CDR3 has 14 residues. The junction had 4 bases not matched to a gene; V was cut back by 3 bases and J by 5 bases. CDR3 DNA: TGCGCCAGCAGCTCGGGGGAGGGGACCGGGGAGCTGTTTTTT. Translation: CASSSGEGTGELFF.

The rearrangement links TRBV19 to TRBJ1-4, with D perhaps TRBD1 (6 bases). This CDR3 comprises 13 residues. Trimming took off 4 bases at V and 7 bases at J, with 10 bases between the two ends. The V gene's germline CDR1 is LNHDA and CDR2 SQIVND (reference sequence). The CDR3 region has the DNA TGTGCCAGTAGTAGACAGGACGGTGAAAAACTGTTTTTT. It yields the protein CASSRQDGEKLFF.

V usage is TRBV13 and J usage is TRBJ1-1; D ambiguous. The V and J ends lost 5 bases and 2 bases respectively, with 18 bases between them. The CDR3 loop spans 16 amino acids. Germline values: CDR1 PRHDT, CDR2 FYEKMQ (reference sequence). The CDR3 reads CASSPPNSMGNTEAFF. As DNA, the CDR3 is TGTGCCAGCAGCCCGCCGAATTCCATGGGCAACACTGAAGCTTTCTTT.

The chain recombines TRBV5-1 with TRBJ1-4, with D maybe TRBD1 (5 bases). V was clipped by 4 bases and J by 4 bases, with 17 bases between them. Germline values: CDR1 SGHRS, CDR2 YFSETQ. The CDR3 covers 16 residues. The CDR3: CASSKPPDSFNEKLFF. CDR3 DNA: TGCGCCAGCAGCAAACCTCCCGACAGCTTTAATGAAAAACTGTTTTTT. Based on the CDR3 plus reference TRBV5-1 and TRBJ1-4, the full variable domain is KAGVTQTPRYLIKTRGQQVTLSCSPISGHRSVSWYQQTPGQGLQFLFEYFSETQRNKGNFPGRFSGRQFSNSRSEMNVSTLELGDSALYLCASSKPPDSFNEKLFFGSGTQLSVL.